The 4 T cell receptor beta chains below were found in one sample sequenced in a study of T cells in Graves' hyperthyroidism and ophthalmopathy. Researchers took RNA transcripts and amplified the TCR beta CDR3 regions from them. Using the HTBI primer set, a first-round RT-PCR was run on the TCR CDR3. MiXCR was run by TCRdb on the multiplex PCR reads, yielding one entry per CDR3 protein. The table has about 510,000 distinct CDR3 sequences, 12% to 15% seen once. The sequenced sample consisted of blood. Receptors originate from a woman aged 35 to 49 with Graves' hyperthyroidism.

CDR3 region: CASRKSQNQPQHF. The CDR3 region has the DNA TGTGCCAGCAGAAAAAGCCAGAATCAGCCCCAGCATTTT. The V gene is TRBV6-2 or TRBV6-3, the J gene TRBJ1-5, with unresolved D. The CDR3 has 13 amino acids. In germline, CDR1 is MNHEY, CDR2 SVGEGT. The germline V and J ends were trimmed by 6 bases and 4 bases, with 10 bases remaining between them.

There are a few counts of this clonotype. V is TRBV30 and J is TRBJ2-7; the D gene is possibly TRBD1 (6 bases). The V and J ends lost 3 bases and 1 base respectively, with 13 bases between them. Germline V gives CDR1 GTSNPN, CDR2 SVGIG (reference sequence). There are 14 residues in the CDR3. CDR3: CAWRSGQSSYEQYF. CDR3 nucleotides: TGTGCCTGGAGATCCGGACAGAGTTCCTACGAGCAGTACTTC. Looking up the rest from reference TRBV30 and TRBJ2-7 gives the full variable domain: SQTIHQWPATLVQPVGSPLSLECTVEGTSNPNLYWYRQAAGRGLQLLFYSVGIGQISSEVPQNLSASRPQDRQFILSSKKLLLSDSGFYLCAWRSGQSSYEQYFGPGTRLTVT.

At least ten counts were recorded for this clonotype. At one of its ends the junction is not consistent with the germline gene, which may arise from a read error. V gene TRBV7-2 combines with J gene TRBJ2-3; D possibly uses TRBD1 or TRBD2 (5 bases each). The CDR3 extends over 16 amino acids. Germline CDR1 reads SGHTA; CDR2 reads FQGNSA. This CDR3 reads CASSLAWGSRTDTQYF. The CDR3, as DNA: TGTGCCAGCAGCCTAGCATGGGGGAGTCGGACAGATACGCAGTATTTT. Full variable domain (remainder filled in from reference TRBV7-2 and TRBJ2-3): GAGVSQSPSNKVTEKGKDVELRCDPISGHTALYWYRQSLGQGLEFLIYFQGNSAPDKSGLPSDRFSAERTGGSVSTLTIQRTQQEDSAVYLCASSLAWGSRTDTQYFGPGTRLTVL.

The sample holds many counts of this clonotype. The V call is TRBV27, the J call TRBJ1-1; no clear D. Between the trimmed V and J ends, which lost 6 bases and 5 bases, there was a span of 13 bases. This CDR3 contains 13 residues. The germline V gene has CDR1 MNHEY and CDR2 SMNVEV (reference sequence). CDR3 sequence (DNA): TGTGCCAGCAGCCTTACCGCGTTAACTGAAGCTTTCTTT. Its protein is CASSLTALTEAFF.